This T cell receptor beta chain was found in a study of cytomegalovirus exposure and HLA in healthy donors. Study-level points and caveats: What a later analysis showed was that several of the most significant clusters appeared linked to common viral pathogens. Sequences of the TCR beta chain were said to predict the HLA-A and HLA-B alleles of most subjects accurately.

PCR involved 60 Vbeta and 13 Jbeta primers. Generated by immunoSEQ multiplex PCR, the TCRdb table keeps only in-frame clones and is missing some. Of around 100,000 clones listed, approximately 73% are singletons. Though nominally healthy at sampling, donors likely had unrecorded immune exposures. Of note for this clone: Its target is not known.

The CDR3 has 13 amino acids. Germline V gene data show CDR1 as SGHRS and CDR2 as YFSETQ. This sequence originates from a woman aged 45-65 years in good health and CMV-seropositive. The chain couples TRBV5-1 to TRBJ2-5; possibly TRBD2 for D (5 bases). The last part of the DNA fits TRBJ2-7 better; the J call may be wrong. What was sequenced was PBMCs. The CDR3 loop reads CASRRTSSYEQYF. CDR3 DNA: TGCGCCAGCAGAAGGACTTCATCCTACGAGCAGTACTTC.